The sequence of this T cell receptor beta chain was determined in a study of beta chain features in type 1 diabetes. Study results and caveats: People with Type 1 diabetes carried modestly yet significantly shorter TCRB CDR3s in all four CD4+ subsets. High TCR expression in some cells could lead to their over-representation in cDNA sequencing.

Expressed TCRB transcripts were sequenced because the entire RNA isolate underwent reverse transcription. The repertoire was sequenced with immunoSEQ multiplex PCR; TCRdb's copy has only in-frame clones and lacks some. Here the sample spans some 700,000 clones, around 15% being singletons. About this clone: The antigen is unknown.

Per germline, CDR1 MNHNY and CDR2 SVGAGI (reference sequence). The ends were cut back, 6 bases at V and 5 bases at J, with 19 bases in the middle. The CDR3 spans 15 residues. The sequence came from a man younger than 35 with type 1 diabetes. The sequencing sample was made of naive CD4+ T cells from blood. The V and J genes are TRBV6-6 and TRBJ2-5; D call uncertain. The CDR3 here is CASSPPNRRWETQYF. The CDR3 coding sequence is TGTGCCAGCAGCCCCCCTAATAGGAGATGGGAGACCCAGTACTTC.